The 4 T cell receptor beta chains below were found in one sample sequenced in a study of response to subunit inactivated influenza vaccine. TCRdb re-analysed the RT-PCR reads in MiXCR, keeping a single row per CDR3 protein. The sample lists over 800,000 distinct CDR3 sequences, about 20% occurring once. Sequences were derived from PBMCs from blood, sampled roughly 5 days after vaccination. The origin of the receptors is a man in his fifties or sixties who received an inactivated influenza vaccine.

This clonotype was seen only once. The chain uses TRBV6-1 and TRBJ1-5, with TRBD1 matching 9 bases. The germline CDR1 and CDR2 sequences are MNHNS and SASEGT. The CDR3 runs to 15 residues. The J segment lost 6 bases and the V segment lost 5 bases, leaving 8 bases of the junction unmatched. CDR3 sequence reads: CASSLGTGYGQPQHF. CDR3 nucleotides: TGTGCCAGCAGTCTCGGGACAGGGTATGGTCAGCCCCAGCATTTT.

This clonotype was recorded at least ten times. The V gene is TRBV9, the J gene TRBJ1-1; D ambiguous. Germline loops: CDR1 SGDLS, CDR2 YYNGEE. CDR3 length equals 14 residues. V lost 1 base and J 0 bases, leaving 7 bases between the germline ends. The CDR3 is CASSVKVMNTEAFF. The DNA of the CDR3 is TGTGCCAGCAGCGTAAAGGTCATGAACACTGAAGCTTTCTTT.

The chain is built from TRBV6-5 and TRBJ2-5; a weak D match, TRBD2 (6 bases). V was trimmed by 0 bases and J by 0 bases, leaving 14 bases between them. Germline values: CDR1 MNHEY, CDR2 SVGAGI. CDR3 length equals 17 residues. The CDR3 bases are TGTGCCAGCAGTTACTCGAACGGCGGGGTGTACCAAGAGACCCAGTACTTC. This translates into CASSYSNGGVYQETQYF.

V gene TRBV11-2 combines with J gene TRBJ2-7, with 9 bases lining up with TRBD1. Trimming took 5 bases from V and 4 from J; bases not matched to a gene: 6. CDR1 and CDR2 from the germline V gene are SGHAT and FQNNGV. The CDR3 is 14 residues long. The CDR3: CASSADRGLYEQYF. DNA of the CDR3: TGTGCCAGCAGCGCGGACAGGGGACTTTACGAGCAGTACTTC.